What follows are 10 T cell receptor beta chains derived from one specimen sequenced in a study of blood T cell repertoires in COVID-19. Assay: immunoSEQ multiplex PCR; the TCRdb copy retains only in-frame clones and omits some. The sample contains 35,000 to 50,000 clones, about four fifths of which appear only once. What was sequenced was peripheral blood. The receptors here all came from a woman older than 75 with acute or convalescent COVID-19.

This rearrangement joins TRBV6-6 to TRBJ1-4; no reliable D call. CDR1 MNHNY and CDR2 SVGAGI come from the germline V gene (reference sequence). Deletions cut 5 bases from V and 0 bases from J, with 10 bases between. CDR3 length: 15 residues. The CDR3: CASSPPGTTNEKLFF. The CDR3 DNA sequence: TGTGCCAGCAGTCCCCCGGGGACAACTAATGAAAAACTGTTTTTT.

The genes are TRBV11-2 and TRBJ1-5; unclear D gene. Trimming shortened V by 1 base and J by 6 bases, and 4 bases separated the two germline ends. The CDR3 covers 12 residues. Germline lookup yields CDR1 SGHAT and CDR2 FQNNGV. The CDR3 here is CASSLAGQPQHF. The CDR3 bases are TGTGCCAGCAGCTTAGCCGGTCAGCCCCAGCATTTT.

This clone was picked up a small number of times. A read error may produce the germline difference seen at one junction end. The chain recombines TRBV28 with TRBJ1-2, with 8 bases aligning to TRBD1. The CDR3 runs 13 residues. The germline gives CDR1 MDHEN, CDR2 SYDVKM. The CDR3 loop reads CASRLGTGEGYTF. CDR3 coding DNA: TGTGCCAGCCGTTTGGGGACAGGCGAAGGCTACACCTTC.

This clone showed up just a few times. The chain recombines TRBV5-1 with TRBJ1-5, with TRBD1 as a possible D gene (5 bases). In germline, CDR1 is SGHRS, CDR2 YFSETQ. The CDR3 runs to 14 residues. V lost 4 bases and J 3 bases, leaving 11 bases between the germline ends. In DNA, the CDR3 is TGCGCCAGCAGCCCCGACAGCCTCAATCAGCCCCAGCATTTT. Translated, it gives CASSPDSLNQPQHF.

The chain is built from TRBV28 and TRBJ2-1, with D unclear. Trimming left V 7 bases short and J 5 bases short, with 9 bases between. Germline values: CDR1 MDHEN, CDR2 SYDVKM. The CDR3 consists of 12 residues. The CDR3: CASKRLHNEQFF. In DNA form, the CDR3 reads TGTGCCAGCAAGCGCTTACACAATGAGCAGTTCTTC.

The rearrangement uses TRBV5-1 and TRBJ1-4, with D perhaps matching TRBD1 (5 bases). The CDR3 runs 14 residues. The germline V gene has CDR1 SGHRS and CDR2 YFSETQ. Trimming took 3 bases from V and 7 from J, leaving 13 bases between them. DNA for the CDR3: TGCGCCAGCAGCTCCAGGGAAGGAGTTGAAAAACTGTTTTTT. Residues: CASSSREGVEKLFF.

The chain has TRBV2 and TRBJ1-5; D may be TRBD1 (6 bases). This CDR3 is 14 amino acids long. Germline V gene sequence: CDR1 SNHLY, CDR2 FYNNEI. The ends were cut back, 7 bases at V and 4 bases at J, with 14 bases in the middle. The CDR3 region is CASTPGTLNQPQHF. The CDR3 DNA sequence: TGTGCCAGCACCCCCGGGACACTTAATCAGCCCCAGCATTTT.

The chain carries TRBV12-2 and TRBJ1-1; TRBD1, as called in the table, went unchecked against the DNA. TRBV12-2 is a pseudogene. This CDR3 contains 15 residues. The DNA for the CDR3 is TGTGCAAGTCGCTTAGAGATACAGGGGGGGACTGAAGCTTTCTTT. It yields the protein CASRLEIQGGTEAFF.

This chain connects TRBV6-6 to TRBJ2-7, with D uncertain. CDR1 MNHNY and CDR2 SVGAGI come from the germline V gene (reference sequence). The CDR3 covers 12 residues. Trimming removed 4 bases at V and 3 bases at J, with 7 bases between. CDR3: CASSSSNYEQYF. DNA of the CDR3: TGTGCCAGCAGTTCCTCCAACTACGAGCAGTACTTC.

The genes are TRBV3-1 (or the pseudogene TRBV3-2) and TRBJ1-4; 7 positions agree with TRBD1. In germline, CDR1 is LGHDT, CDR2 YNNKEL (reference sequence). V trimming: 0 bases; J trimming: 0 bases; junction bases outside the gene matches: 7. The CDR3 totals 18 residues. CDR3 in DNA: TGTGCCAGCAGCCAAGAGAGGGACAGACCTGCAACTAATGAAAAACTGTTTTTT. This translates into CASSQERDRPATNEKLFF.